This paragraph reports one T cell receptor (beta chain). The entry originates in a study of shared clonotypes between healthy human individuals. Positively selected for CCR7, the CD45RO-negative cells used as naive CD8 cells excluded terminally differentiated effector memory CD45RA+ cells. Only in-frame clones appear in the TCRdb table, and some are missing; sequencing was by immunoSEQ multiplex PCR. The table includes millions of clones, roughly 94% detected once. The V gene's germline CDR1 is SNHLY and CDR2 FYNNEI. This CDR3 contains 17 residues. V was clipped by 2 bases and J by 4 bases, with 17 bases between them.

Specimen: naive CD8+ T cells sorted from blood. The V call is TRBV2, the J call TRBJ1-4; D is unclear. The receptor comes from a young man in good health. CDR3 DNA: TGTGCCAGCAGTGAAACAGCCCTCATAGGGTATAATGAAAAACTGTTTTTT. It codes for CASSETALIGYNEKLFF.